This paragraph covers one T cell receptor beta chain sequence. Its antigen is not identified. Its ends do not fully match the called genes, so a read error is possible. The data originate from a study of cytomegalovirus exposure and HLA in healthy donors. Overall study findings and caveats: For most TCR sequences rarity was the rule, although some public TCRs occurred in many donors. The authors later found TCR association rates varying by HLA locus, with DRB1 most and HLA-C fewest. Sequencing artifact likely explains a cluster of highly shared sequence variants.

The PCR ran on 60 Vbeta and 13 Jbeta primers. The repertoire was sequenced with immunoSEQ multiplex PCR; TCRdb's copy has only in-frame clones and lacks some. The sample lists roughly 250,000 clones, around 80% occurring once. The CDR3 is 11 amino acids. CDR1 and CDR2 from the germline V gene are MDHEN and SYDVKM. The donors (healthy individuals) were bone marrow donors. This clonotype was sampled from a girl under 10 years old in good health and CMV-seronegative. The sequencing sample was made of PBMCs. V usage is TRBV28 and J usage is TRBJ2-5; 8 nucleotides align to TRBD2. Here the CDR3 reads CASSTLAGMNF. The DNA of the CDR3 is TGTGCCAGCAGCACCTTAGCGGGAATGAACTTC.